This paragraph reports one T cell receptor (beta chain). Other DNA sequences in this sample translate to the same CDR3. Per the authors' pipeline: Cell counts per sample came from amplifying reference gene primers. Clones were read by immunoSEQ multiplex PCR, and TCRdb kept only the in-frame ones, dropping some. V, J and clone size are taken as reported in that table, and D and trimming were inferred from the DNA itself. This table holds roughly 250,000 clones, 82% found once. This entry belongs to a study of blood T cell repertoires in COVID-19. Background on the study: COVID-19 samples collected from the United States, Italy and Spain covered acute and convalescent phases. From T cells, B-cell-depleted T cells, or PBMCs came the material, which was cDNA or gDNA.

The CDR3 is made up of 15 amino acids. Per the germline V gene, CDR1 is SGHRS and CDR2 is YFSETQ. V lost 0 bases and J lost 1, with 10 bases in between. Sequenced input: peripheral blood. The V gene is TRBV5-1, the J gene TRBJ1-1; D is perhaps TRBD1 (6 bases). This receptor was identified in a woman older than 75 with active or convalescent COVID-19. Here the CDR3 reads CASSLVPGANTEAFF. The CDR3 bases are TGCGCCAGCAGCTTGGTACCAGGGGCGAACACTGAAGCTTTCTTT.